A selection of T cell receptor beta chains follows, all from one sample in a study of CD8+ T cells in alopecia areata. Clones were sequenced by immunoSEQ multiplex PCR, and TCRdb holds only the in-frame ones, with some missing. The sample carries about 200,000 clones, 60% to 70% recorded once. The source material was CD4+ T cells sorted from blood, sampled at week 4, from a patient treated with tofacitinib. The receptors originated from a human donor with alopecia areata. The CDR3 runs from the conserved cysteine through the conserved F or W. Each record gives: D gene, clone size, J gene, V gene, CDR3 protein, CDR3 DNA. The D gene is left open where the match is weak. Only part of the rows carry a size: once, few, many, or a class if the clone is expanded.

TRBD2,-,TRBJ2-3,TRBV7-9,CASSFVAGPSTDTQYF,TGTGCCAGCAGCTTCGTAGCGGGGCCCAGCACAGATACGCAGTATTTT
-,-,TRBJ2-2,TRBV5-1,CASSLNLGANTGELFF,TGCGCCAGCAGCTTGAACCTCGGCGCGAACACCGGGGAGCTGTTTTTT
TRBD1,-,TRBJ1-6,TRBV25-1,CASSDRGDRRYNSPLHF,TGTGCCAGCAGTGATCGTGGGGACAGGAGATATAATTCACCCCTCCACTTT
-,few,TRBJ2-2,TRBV7-9,CASSLERGTGELFF,TGTGCCAGCAGCTTAGAACGGGGCACCGGGGAGCTGTTTTTT
-,few,TRBJ1-3,TRBV6-5,CASRPKGVSGNTIYF,TGTGCCAGCAGACCGAAGGGGGTCTCTGGAAACACCATATATTTT
-,-,TRBJ1-6,TRBV7-2,CASSFANSPLHF,TGTGCCAGCAGCTTTGCCAATTCACCCCTCCACTTT
-,-,TRBJ2-3,TRBV4-2,CASSPRLEVDTQYF,TGTGCCAGCAGCCCGAGACTAGAAGTAGATACGCAGTATTTT
TRBD1,few,TRBJ1-1,TRBV7-3,CASSLQGARTEAFF,TGTGCCAGCAGCTTACAGGGGGCGAGAACTGAAGCTTTCTTT
-,-,TRBJ1-5,TRBV30,CAWSAQNQPQHF,TGTGCCTGGAGTGCTCAGAATCAGCCCCAGCATTTT
TRBD1,-,TRBJ2-5,TRBV19,CASEDRVGETQYF,TGTGCCAGCGAAGACAGGGTGGGAGAGACCCAGTACTTC
TRBD1,-,TRBJ2-5,TRBV2,CASRWTGRETQYF,TGTGCCAGCAGGTGGACAGGGCGTGAGACCCAGTACTTC
-,-,TRBJ1-5,TRBV6-6,CASSYDRSNQPQHF,TGTGCCAGCAGTTACGACAGAAGCAATCAGCCCCAGCATTTT
-,few,TRBJ2-7,TRBV18,CASALRTGFEQYF,TGTGCCAGCGCCCTGCGTACAGGGTTCGAGCAGTACTTC
TRBD1,-,TRBJ1-2,TRBV30,CAWTRTGYGGYTF,TGTGCCTGGACCAGGACAGGGTACGGTGGCTACACCTTC
TRBD2,-,TRBJ2-5,TRBV30,CAWSVGGGIETQYF,TGTGCCTGGAGTGTTGGGGGGGGAATCGAGACCCAGTACTTC
-,few,TRBJ2-7,TRBV15,CATSRGLYYEQYF,TGTGCCACCAGCAGAGGCCTCTACTACGAGCAGTACTTC
-,-,TRBJ1-1,TRBV30,CAWSGGRNTEAFF,TGTGCCTGGAGCGGGGGGAGGAACACTGAAGCTTTCTTT
-,once,TRBJ1-4,TRBV29-1,CSVRDGLNEKLFF,TGCAGCGTCCGGGACGGGCTAAATGAAAAACTGTTTTTT
-,-,TRBJ1-2,TRBV28,CASSLSGLPGYTF,TGTGCCAGCAGTCTTTCGGGACTCCCGGGCTACACCTTC
-,few,TRBJ1-1,TRBV4-1,CASSQVPPDRRDTEAFF,TGCGCCAGCAGCCAAGTTCCCCCCGACAGGCGGGACACTGAAGCTTTCTTT
-,-,TRBJ1-1,TRBV30,CAGRRGISTEAFF,TGTGCCGGAAGGCGGGGGATTTCCACTGAAGCTTTCTTT
-,-,TRBJ2-4,TRBV2,CASSSGLRDIQYF,TGTGCCAGCAGCTCGGGTCTGAGGGACATTCAGTACTTC
TRBD2,-,TRBJ2-7,TRBV5-1,CASSPWSGGSYEQYF,TGCGCCAGCAGCCCGTGGTCGGGAGGGTCGTACGAGCAGTACTTC
-,once,TRBJ2-5,TRBV5-4,CASSPAGGRGEETQYF,TGTGCCAGCAGCCCGGCCGGTGGGCGGGGAGAAGAGACCCAGTACTTC
-,-,TRBJ2-6,TRBV5-1,CASSHDSSGANVLTF,TGCGCCAGCAGCCACGACAGTTCCGGGGCCAACGTCCTGACTTTC
-,once,TRBJ1-2,TRBV29-1,CSALRGGGYTF,TGCAGCGCGCTTAGGGGAGGAGGCTACACCTTC
-,-,TRBJ2-1,TRBV29-1,CSGRTAYNEQFF,TGCAGCGGTCGGACGGCTTACAATGAGCAGTTCTTC
TRBD2,-,TRBJ2-5,TRBV7-7,CASSLRISGGARETQYF,TGTGCTAGCAGCTTAAGGATTAGCGGGGGGGCTCGAGAGACCCAGTACTTC
TRBD2,-,TRBJ2-7,TRBV2,CASSGLAGIYEQYF,TGTGCCAGCAGCGGACTAGCGGGGATATACGAGCAGTACTTC
TRBD1,-,TRBJ1-2,TRBV6-5,CASSNGQAKRPTF,TGTGCCAGCAGTAACGGACAGGCTAAGCGCCCCACCTTC
-,-,TRBJ2-4,TRBV29-1,CSVVGANIQYF,TGCAGCGTTGTCGGGGCAAACATTCAGTACTTC
TRBD2,-,TRBJ2-2,TRBV4-1,CASSQGPAGGFTGELFF,TGCGCCAGCAGCCAAGGCCCGGCGGGGGGGTTCACCGGGGAGCTGTTTTTT
TRBD1,-,TRBJ1-6,TRBV25-1,CASSEGTGAPLHF,TGTGCCAGCAGTGAAGGGACAGGGGCACCCCTCCACTTT
-,once,TRBJ2-2,TRBV5-1,CASKVILGAGELFF,TGCGCCAGCAAAGTCATCTTGGGGGCCGGGGAGCTGTTTTTT
TRBD2,-,TRBJ2-7,TRBV28,CASSLSSGENYEQYF,TGTGCCAGCAGTCTCTCTAGCGGGGAAAATTACGAGCAGTACTTC